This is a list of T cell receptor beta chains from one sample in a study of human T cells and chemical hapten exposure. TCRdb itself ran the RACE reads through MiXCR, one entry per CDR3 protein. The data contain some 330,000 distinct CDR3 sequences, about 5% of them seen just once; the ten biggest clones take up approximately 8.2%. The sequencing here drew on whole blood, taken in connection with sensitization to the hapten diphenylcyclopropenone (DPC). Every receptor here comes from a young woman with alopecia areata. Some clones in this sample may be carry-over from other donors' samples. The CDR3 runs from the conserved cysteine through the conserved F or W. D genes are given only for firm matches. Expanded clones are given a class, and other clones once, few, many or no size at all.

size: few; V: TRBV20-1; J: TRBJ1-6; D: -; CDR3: CSARVPGRANSPLHF; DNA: TGCAGTGCTAGAGTACCGGGACGGGCCAATTCACCCCTCCACTTT
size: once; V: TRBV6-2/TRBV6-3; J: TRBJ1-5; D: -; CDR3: CASTRFGQAVVHQPQHF; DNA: TGTGCCAGCACCCGATTTGGCCAGGCGGTAGTACATCAGCCCCAGCATTTT
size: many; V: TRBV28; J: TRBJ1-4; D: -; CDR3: CASSENEKLFF; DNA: TGTGCCAGCAGCGAAAACGAAAAACTGTTTTTT
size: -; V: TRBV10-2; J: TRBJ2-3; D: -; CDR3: CATLPDTRVDTQYF; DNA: TGCGCCACCCTCCCAGACACCAGGGTCGATACGCAGTATTTT
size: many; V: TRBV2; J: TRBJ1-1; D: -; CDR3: CASAGFRNTEAFF; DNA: TGTGCCTCAGCAGGTTTCAGGAACACTGAAGCTTTCTTT
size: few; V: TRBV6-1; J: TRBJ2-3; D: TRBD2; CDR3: CASRSNSGGDPDTQYF; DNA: TGTGCCAGCAGATCAAATAGCGGGGGGGACCCAGATACGCAGTATTTT
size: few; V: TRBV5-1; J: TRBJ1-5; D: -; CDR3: CASSREGRGGQPQHF; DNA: TGCGCCAGCAGCCGCGAGGGGCGCGGAGGTCAGCCCCAGCATTTT
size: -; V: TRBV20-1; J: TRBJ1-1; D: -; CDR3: CSALRQLNTEAF; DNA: TGCAGTGCTCTAAGACAGTTGAACACTGAAGCTTTT
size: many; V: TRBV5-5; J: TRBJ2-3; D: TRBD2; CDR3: CASSLGLAFTDTQYF; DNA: TGTGCCAGCAGCTTGGGACTAGCTTTCACAGATACGCAGTATTTT
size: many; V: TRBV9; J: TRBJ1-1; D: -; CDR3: CASSVQPTENTEAFF; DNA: TGTGCCAGCAGCGTACAACCAACAGAGAACACTGAAGCTTTCTTT
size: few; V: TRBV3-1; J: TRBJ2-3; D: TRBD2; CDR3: CASSQDPPPVRLAGYGTQYF; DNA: TGTGCCAGCAGCCAAGATCCCCCCCCAGTGAGACTAGCGGGGTATGGTACGCAGTATTTT
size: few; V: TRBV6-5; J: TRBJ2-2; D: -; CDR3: CASSYQGWPGELFF; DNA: TGTGCCAGCAGTTACCAGGGCTGGCCCGGGGAGCTGTTTTTT
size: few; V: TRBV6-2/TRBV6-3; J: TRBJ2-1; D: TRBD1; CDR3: CASRGQGDYNEQFF; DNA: TGTGCCAGCAGGGGACAGGGGGACTACAATGAGCAGTTCTTC
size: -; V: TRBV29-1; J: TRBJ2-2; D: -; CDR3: CSVGLDTGELFF; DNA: TGCAGCGTTGGGTTAGACACCGGGGAGCTGTTTTTT
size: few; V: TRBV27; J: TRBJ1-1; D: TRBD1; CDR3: CASSLYYWDRGENTEAFF; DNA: TGTGCCAGCAGTTTATACTATTGGGACAGGGGAGAGAACACTGAAGCTTTCTTT